This entry is about one T cell receptor (beta chain). The target antigen is unknown. Trimming left V 0 bases short and J 8 bases short, with 22 bases between. This CDR3 is 18 amino acids long. Per the germline V gene, CDR1 is WNHNN and CDR2 is SYGVQD (reference sequence). The data are from a study of OX40 agonist ivuxolimab in advanced cancers. Study as a whole: Allowance was made for prior anti-PD-1, anti-PD-L1 or anti-CTLA-4 therapy, and 40% had some. Partial response was recorded in three patients: one hepatocellular carcinoma and two cutaneous melanoma cases.

TCRdb's copy holds only in-frame clones and misses some; the assay was immunoSEQ multiplex PCR. Among more than 55,000 clones listed, 86% were seen once. Study findings and constraints: Partial responders receiving 0.1-3.0 mg/kg showed among the lowest clonal expansion. CD4+ T cells averaged fewer expanded clones than CD8+ T cells.

Source: CD4+ or CD8+ T cells sorted from blood, taken in a trial of the OX40 agonist ivuxolimab. V usage is TRBV10-1 and J usage is TRBJ1-4; TRBD1 might be the D (6 bases). The TCR comes from an adult with an advanced solid tumor such as melanoma, head and neck, liver or kidney cancer. The CDR3 DNA follows: TGCGCCAGCAGTGAGTCTTCCGTCAGGGGAGAGATCGGAGAAAAACTGTTTTTT. This encodes CASSESSVRGEIGEKLFF.